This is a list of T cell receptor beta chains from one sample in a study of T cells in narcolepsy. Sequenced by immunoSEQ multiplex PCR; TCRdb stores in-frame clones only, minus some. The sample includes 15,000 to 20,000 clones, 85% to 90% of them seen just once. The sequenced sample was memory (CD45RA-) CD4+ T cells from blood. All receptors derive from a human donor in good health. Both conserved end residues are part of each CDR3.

cdr3_aa: CEFLAKNIQYF; v_call: TRBV10-1; j_call: TRBJ2-4
cdr3_aa: CSVRPTGNTEAFF; v_call: TRBV29-1; j_call: TRBJ1-1
cdr3_aa: CASSLRDSDQPQHF; v_call: TRBV27; j_call: TRBJ1-5
cdr3_aa: CASSPRQGSEKLFF; v_call: TRBV11-2; j_call: TRBJ1-4
cdr3_aa: CASSLKNSFSTDTQYF; v_call: TRBV7-3; j_call: TRBJ2-3
cdr3_aa: CASSLTRGYGYTF; v_call: TRBV7-9; j_call: TRBJ1-2
cdr3_aa: CASSERLAGIETQYF; v_call: TRBV2; j_call: TRBJ2-5
cdr3_aa: CATGQSNTGELFF; v_call: TRBV7-3; j_call: TRBJ2-2
cdr3_aa: CASRLAGGEQYF; v_call: TRBV6-6; j_call: TRBJ2-7
cdr3_aa: CASSTRTGGQPQHF; v_call: TRBV19; j_call: TRBJ1-5
cdr3_aa: CASSILGQETQYF; v_call: TRBV19; j_call: TRBJ2-5
cdr3_aa: CASSSKWGLDLSEQFF; v_call: TRBV7-3; j_call: TRBJ2-1
cdr3_aa: CSVQVGNQPQHF; v_call: TRBV29-1; j_call: TRBJ1-5
cdr3_aa: CASSQRAGGQFRSYNEQFF; v_call: TRBV16; j_call: TRBJ2-1
cdr3_aa: CSVRDGAGNGYTF; v_call: TRBV29-1; j_call: TRBJ1-2
cdr3_aa: CSVDDRDRGGYTF; v_call: TRBV29-1; j_call: TRBJ1-2
cdr3_aa: CASSLAQGGGYTF; v_call: TRBV5-4; j_call: TRBJ1-2
cdr3_aa: CASQGGTAEETQYF; v_call: TRBV21-1; j_call: TRBJ2-5
cdr3_aa: CASSLGEIEKLFF; v_call: TRBV11-2; j_call: TRBJ1-4
cdr3_aa: CASSPLPRGATNTEAFF; v_call: TRBV18; j_call: TRBJ1-1
cdr3_aa: CASSLSGSELETQYF; v_call: TRBV11-2; j_call: TRBJ2-5
cdr3_aa: CASSLEGSGLDTEAFF; v_call: TRBV7-8; j_call: TRBJ1-1
cdr3_aa: CASRQGFNYGYTF; v_call: TRBV2; j_call: TRBJ1-2
cdr3_aa: CASAFQNTIYF; v_call: TRBV6-1; j_call: TRBJ1-3
cdr3_aa: CAIRGTGSYEQYF; v_call: TRBV10-3; j_call: TRBJ2-7
cdr3_aa: CASSRNRQGAHATNEKLFF; v_call: TRBV18; j_call: TRBJ1-4
cdr3_aa: CASSQLSGGHTRETQYF; v_call: TRBV4-1; j_call: TRBJ2-5
cdr3_aa: CASSYLTGSGSEAFF; v_call: TRBV6-5; j_call: TRBJ1-1
cdr3_aa: CASSFTENTEAFF; v_call: TRBV6-6; j_call: TRBJ1-1
cdr3_aa: CASSSLGNTEAFF; v_call: TRBV5-1; j_call: TRBJ1-1
cdr3_aa: CASSFVPGQETQYF; v_call: TRBV11-2; j_call: TRBJ2-5
cdr3_aa: CASSTTGTAGYGYTF; v_call: TRBV5-1; j_call: TRBJ1-2
cdr3_aa: CASSLARDPRYNEQFF; v_call: TRBV7-9; j_call: TRBJ2-1